A selection of T cell receptor beta chains follows, all from one sample in a study of long-term antiretroviral therapy in people with HIV. Profiled with immunoSEQ multiplex PCR; TCRdb holds only in-frame clones, not every one. Among some 28,000 clones listed, roughly 86% were seen once. Sequences were derived from unsorted PBMCs, sampled 0.8 years after starting antiretroviral therapy. Receptor source: a woman younger than 45 with HIV. The CDR3 runs from the conserved cysteine through the conserved F or W. Not all rows give a size; the values are once, few, many and, for expanded clones, a class.

TRBJ2-5 . TRBV29-1 13 CSVEEGRRETQYF
TRBJ2-2 once TRBV5-1 16 CASSLISGELTGELFF
TRBJ1-2 . TRBV7-9 13 CASSSTGGLGYTF
TRBJ1-2 . TRBV27 15 CASSLRGEASYGYTF
TRBJ1-4 . TRBV14 15 CASSQDGGYNEKLFF
TRBJ1-1 . TRBV30 14 CAWSAGLQSGAAFF
TRBJ2-1 . TRBV2 14 CASSGHELYNEQFF
TRBJ2-1 . TRBV19 18 CASSITSGAPRTNNEQFF
TRBJ2-7 . TRBV28 13 CASKTHGNYEQYF
TRBJ2-2 few TRBV7-6 16 CASSSGGADDTGELFF
TRBJ2-1 . TRBV6-1 14 CASSVLGSANEQFF
TRBJ1-2 . TRBV6-1 16 CASSEWDTAPNYGYTF
TRBJ2-1 once TRBV5-1 16 CASSLGSGGLTNEQFF
TRBJ1-1 . TRBV18 13 CASSPEGNTEAFF
TRBJ2-2 . TRBV6-5 14 CASSWGGNTGELFF
TRBJ2-2 . TRBV25-1 14 CASQGPSNTGELFF
TRBJ2-7 . TRBV7-9 14 CASFCRENSYEQYF
TRBJ2-5 . TRBV4-1 13 CASSQGREETQYF
TRBJ2-3 . TRBV5-1 14 CASSTSGDADTQYF
TRBJ2-1 . TRBV18 15 CASSRTSGSANEQFF
TRBJ1-2 few TRBV6-1 14 CASRNRQGYYGYTF
TRBJ1-1 . TRBV9 17 CASSVGGSIYLNTEAFF
TRBJ1-4 . TRBV6-1 12 CASSDGPGKLFF
TRBJ1-2 . TRBV5-1 13 CASSLKGAGGYTF
TRBJ2-5 . TRBV5-1 16 CASSWGPKDAKETQYF
TRBJ1-2 . TRBV5-5 13 CASSLGANYGYTF
TRBJ1-2 . TRBV6-6 15 CASSIQGAVNYGYTF
TRBJ2-5 . TRBV11-3 15 CASSEGQGAGETQYF
TRBJ2-7 . TRBV2 12 CASSVANYEQYF
TRBJ1-2 few TRBV6-1 14 CASLSTGGAYGYTF
TRBJ2-3 . TRBV29-1 13 CSVGGQSTDTQYF
TRBJ1-1 . TRBV5-6 11 CASSLGAEAFF
TRBJ1-1 . TRBV19 15 CASTRRGSTNTEAFF
TRBJ2-5 . TRBV4-2 16 CASRARSGGRLETQYF
TRBJ1-3 . TRBV5-1 16 CASSLEMGAAGNTIYF
TRBJ1-6 . TRBV9 15 CASSLTDGANSPLHF
TRBJ1-4 . TRBV2 13 CANTGLEGEKLFF
TRBJ2-5 once TRBV25-1 13 CASSELTQETQYF
TRBJ1-6 few TRBV7-9 14 CASSPPDGNSPLHF
TRBJ2-6 . TRBV7-9 13 CASTGSGANVLTF
TRBJ2-1 . TRBV5-1 14 CASQPGTGGNEQFF
TRBJ2-1 . TRBV6-5 15 CASSYTGTGNNEQFF
TRBJ2-5 . TRBV4-2 16 CASSQDTAASQETQYF
TRBJ1-1 . TRBV15 17 CATSRVSGGFGNTEAFF
TRBJ1-4 . TRBV21-1 18 CASSKDVQDIGTNEKLFF
TRBJ1-3 . TRBV10-3 17 CAIIGLGSPSSGNTIYF
TRBJ1-2 . TRBV7-2 14 CASRPGTGGAGYTF
TRBJ2-1 . TRBV9 14 CASSGTNEAVKQFF
TRBJ1-4 . TRBV14 15 CASSPRQGFQEKLFF
TRBJ1-5 few TRBV28 17 CASSYGTGGKGNQPQHF
TRBJ1-2 . TRBV6-1 15 CASSEGAGDGGGYTF
TRBJ1-1 once TRBV19 14 CASSPGEGNTEAFF
TRBJ1-4 . TRBV6-5 16 CASSFGTGATNEKLFF
TRBJ1-1 . TRBV27 15 CASSAYRGRGTEAFF
TRBJ2-3 . TRBV5-8 12 CASSLAVDTQYF
TRBJ2-5 . TRBV5-1 19 CASSLDGGAPTSYRETQYF
TRBJ1-3 . TRBV19 11 CAILSGNTIYF
TRBJ2-2 once TRBV5-1 14 CASSWGVAPGELFF
TRBJ2-1 . TRBV5-1 14 CASSWGGQPNEQFF